This T cell receptor (beta chain) was captured in a study of PD-1 blockade in classical Hodgkin lymphoma. The CDR3 consists of 14 residues. CDR1 is MNHEY and CDR2 is SMNVEV in the germline V gene (reference sequence). V trimming: 5 bases; J trimming: 9 bases; junction bases outside the gene matches: 9. The data were produced by immunoSEQ multiplex PCR, yet TCRdb's version contains in-frame clones alone and is incomplete. The data hold more than 45,000 clones, with 73% observed a single time. There was relapse after autologous stem cell transplantation in every patient, and there was variation in brentuximab vedotin exposure.

The J gene is TRBJ1-1, the V gene TRBV27; TRBD1 matches 10 bases. Source: peripheral blood mononuclear cells (PBMCs), taken before the second cycle of nivolumab. The clonotype comes from a human donor with classical Hodgkin lymphoma. The CDR3: CASSGAGTGEKAFF. The CDR3 DNA reads TGTGCCAGCAGTGGCGCCGGGACAGGGGAAAAAGCTTTCTTT.